The 16 T cell receptor beta chains reported below all come from one sample, sequenced in a study of T cells in Graves' hyperthyroidism and ophthalmopathy. It was RNA transcripts that yielded the amplified TCR beta CDR3 regions. Using the HTBI primer set, a first-round RT-PCR was run on the TCR CDR3. Each CDR3 protein gets one entry after TCRdb re-called the multiplex PCR reads with MiXCR. The repertoire includes about 420,000 distinct CDR3 sequences, roughly an eighth of them detected once, and roughly 4.8% sits in the top ten. Sequencing was done on a sample of blood. These receptors were collected from a woman aged 18-29 years with Graves' hyperthyroidism.

This clonotype was seen many times. The chain is built from TRBV28 and TRBJ2-3; 8 positions match TRBD2. Germline V gene data show CDR1 as MDHEN and CDR2 as SYDVKM. This CDR3 comprises 15 residues. V shed 4 bases and J 4 bases; nucleotides not matched to a gene: 7. The CDR3 DNA reads as TGTGCCAGCAGTTATATAGCGGGAAAGTCAGATACGCAGTATTTT. Its translation: CASSYIAGKSDTQYF.

This clonotype has only a few counts. This chain connects TRBV4-3 to TRBJ1-1; no clear D. Germline CDR1 LGHNA, CDR2 YSLEER. This CDR3 region has 14 residues. V was trimmed by 0 bases and J by 5 bases, leaving 10 bases between them. CDR3 region: CASSQESDGTEAFF. CDR3 in DNA: TGCGCCAGCAGCCAAGAGTCGGATGGGACTGAAGCTTTCTTT.

This clonotype was picked up many times. The rearrangement links TRBV28 to TRBJ1-5; D call uncertain. Between the trimmed V and J ends, which lost 5 bases and 5 bases, there was a span of 16 bases. Germline-derived CDR1 and CDR2 are MDHEN and SYDVKM. This CDR3 is built from 15 residues. CDR3 coding DNA: TGTGCCAGCAGTCCGCAGAGTCTGGGTTATCAGCCCCAGCATTTT. Residues: CASSPQSLGYQPQHF.

This clonotype was seen a handful of times. The V gene is TRBV7-2, the J gene TRBJ2-2; 7 bases match TRBD1. This CDR3 has 16 amino acids. Per germline, CDR1 SGHTA and CDR2 FQGNSA. Trimming cost V 5 bases and J 3 bases; bases outside gene matches: 9. The CDR3: CASSTLGGYDTGELFF. CDR3 nucleotides: TGTGCCAGCAGCACCTTAGGGGGCTATGACACCGGGGAGCTGTTTTTT.

V is TRBV2 and J is TRBJ2-5; D call uncertain. Germline V gene sequence: CDR1 SNHLY, CDR2 FYNNEI. Trimming shortened V by 1 base and J by 1 base, and 10 bases separated the two germline ends. This CDR3 contains 15 residues. In DNA form, the CDR3 reads TGTGCCAGCAGTGAAGTCCCCCGTCGCCAAGAGACCCAGTACTTC. Protein: CASSEVPRRQETQYF.

The sample holds many counts of this clonotype. J is TRBJ2-1 and V is TRBV11-2; 7 bases align to TRBD2. With 0 bases clipped from V and 9 bases from J, the junction kept 8 bases outside the gene matches. The CDR3 runs to 15 residues. From germline, CDR1 is SGHAT and CDR2 FQNNGV. The CDR3 region is CASSLEVGGPSEQFF. The CDR3 coding sequence is TGTGCCAGCAGCTTAGAGGTGGGAGGGCCCTCTGAGCAGTTCTTC.

The sample holds a few counts of this clonotype. V gene TRBV7-3 combines with J gene TRBJ2-1; 8 nucleotides line up with TRBD2. J gave up 4 bases and V 5 bases, and 10 bases lay outside the gene matches. Germline values: CDR1 SGHTA, CDR2 FQGTGA. This CDR3 is built from 16 residues. This CDR3 is CASSQFAGGVYNEQFF. The CDR3 nucleotides are TGTGCCAGCAGCCAATTCGCGGGAGGCGTGTACAATGAGCAGTTCTTC. The variable domain in full, completed from reference TRBV7-3 and TRBJ2-1, reads GAGVSQTPSNKVTEKGKYVELRCDPISGHTALYWYRQSLGQGPEFLIYFQGTGAADDSGLPNDRFFAVRPEGSVSTLKIQRTERGDSAVYLCASSQFAGGVYNEQFFGPGTRLTVL.

The chain links TRBV7-2 to TRBJ2-3; 9 positions match TRBD2. The germline V gene encodes CDR1 SGHTA and CDR2 FQGNSA. CDR3 length equals 15 residues. V gave up 5 bases and J gave up 5 bases; unmatched junction bases: 8. Here the CDR3 DNA reads TGTGCCAGCAGCGCTAGCGGGACGAGAGGAGATACGCAGTATTTT. Its translation: CASSASGTRGDTQYF.

This clonotype was seen many times. The chain is built from TRBV12-3 or TRBV12-4 and TRBJ1-1, with a possible D match to TRBD1 (5 bases). This CDR3 is 12 amino acids long. DNA of the CDR3: TGTGGAGTACAAGAGGGGATCACTGAAGCTTTCTTT. Encoded protein: CGVQEGITEAFF.

The genes are TRBV7-2 and TRBJ2-1; D perhaps matches TRBD2 (6 bases). Germline loops: CDR1 SGHTA, CDR2 FQGNSA. The CDR3 runs to 16 residues. The V gene lost 2 bases and the J gene lost 8 bases, with 19 bases spanning the gap. The CDR3 DNA reads as TGTGCCAGCAGCTTAAGGTTGGGTTTGCGGGGCGATGAGCAGTTCTTC. Translated: CASSLRLGLRGDEQFF.

The V call is TRBV19, the J call TRBJ2-3; 7 positions agree with TRBD2. The V and J ends lost 3 bases and 4 bases, in that order; junction bases with no gene match: 10. Germline V gene sequence: CDR1 LNHDA, CDR2 SQIVND (reference sequence). CDR3 length: 16 residues. The CDR3 sequence is CASSMFPGGIADTQYF. CDR3 DNA sequence: TGTGCCAGTAGTATGTTTCCGGGAGGCATCGCAGATACGCAGTATTTT.

This clonotype was counted ten times or more. The rearrangement links TRBV6-1 to TRBJ2-3; unclear D gene. V gave up 6 bases and J gave up 2 bases, with 12 bases separating them. Germline-derived CDR1 and CDR2 are MNHNS and SASEGT. There are 14 residues in the CDR3. The CDR3 region is CASSLRSVTDTQYF. CDR3 in DNA: TGTGCCAGCAGCCTAAGGAGCGTCACAGATACGCAGTATTTT.

This clonotype has a handful of counts. V and J are TRBV20-1 and TRBJ2-3; TRBD2 matches 13 bases. Losses at the gene ends were 6 bases for V and 0 bases for J; bases not matched to a gene: 12. Germline-derived CDR1 and CDR2 are DFQATT and SNEGSKA (reference sequence). This CDR3 has 18 amino acids. DNA for the CDR3: TGCAGTGCCGCCCCACGGACTAGCGGGGGTCTGAGCACAGATACGCAGTATTTT. Translated, it gives CSAAPRTSGGLSTDTQYF.

For the CDR3, the DNA is TGTGCCAGCAGTGAGCCGGGACAGGATAACGAGCAGTACTTC. This encodes CASSEPGQDNEQYF. The chain employs TRBV6-1 and TRBJ2-7; 8 bases line up with TRBD1. The V gene end was trimmed by 3 bases and the J gene end by 5 bases; junction bases not matched to a gene: 6. The CDR3 runs to 14 residues. The germline V gene encodes CDR1 MNHNS and CDR2 SASEGT.

There are many counts of this clonotype. The chain is built from TRBV13 and TRBJ2-7; 8 bases fit TRBD2. Trimming at V came to 5 bases and at J to 6 bases, leaving 9 bases not matched to a gene. The germline CDR1 and CDR2 sequences are PRHDT and FYEKMQ (reference sequence). The CDR3 runs to 14 residues. DNA for the CDR3: TGTGCCAGCAGCCTCGGGAGGGCCTCACGCGAGCAGTACTTC. Encoded protein: CASSLGRASREQYF.

This clonotype was recorded many times. This rearrangement joins TRBV4-3 to TRBJ2-7; D uncertain. Looked up from germline, CDR1 is LGHNA and CDR2 is YSLEER. V shed 0 bases and J shed 7 bases, with 13 bases lying between them. CDR3 length: 14 amino acids. In DNA form, the CDR3 reads TGCGCCAGCAGCCAAGAGAATACAGCCCGGGAGCAGTACTTC. Protein: CASSQENTAREQYF.